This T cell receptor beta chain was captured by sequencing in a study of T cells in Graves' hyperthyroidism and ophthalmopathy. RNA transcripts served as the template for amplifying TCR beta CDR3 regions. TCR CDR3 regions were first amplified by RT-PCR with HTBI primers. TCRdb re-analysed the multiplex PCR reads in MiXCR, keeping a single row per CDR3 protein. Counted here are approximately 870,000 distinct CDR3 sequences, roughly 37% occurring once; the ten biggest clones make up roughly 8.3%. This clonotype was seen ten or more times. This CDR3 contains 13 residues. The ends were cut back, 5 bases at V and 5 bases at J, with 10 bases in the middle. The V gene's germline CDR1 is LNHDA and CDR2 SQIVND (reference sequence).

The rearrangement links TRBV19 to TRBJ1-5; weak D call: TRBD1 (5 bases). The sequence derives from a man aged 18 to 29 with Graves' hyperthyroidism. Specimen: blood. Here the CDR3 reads CASSVWGDQPQHF. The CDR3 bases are TGTGCCAGTAGTGTATGGGGGGATCAGCCCCAGCATTTT.